This T cell receptor (beta chain) was identified in a study of blood T cell repertoires in COVID-19. Study details: Italy, Spain and the United States were the sources of the convalescent and acute COVID-19 samples. PBMCs, B-cell-depleted T cells, or T cells were the source of the cDNA or gDNA that made up the material.

Clones were sequenced by immunoSEQ multiplex PCR, and TCRdb holds only the in-frame ones, with some missing. The sample lists 200,000 or so clones, 86% occurring once. Participants came from about two dozen US areas, aged roughly 18 to 89 years. Each participant's cohort was designated according to participant-reported clinical history. The origin of this receptor is a woman in her forties with acute COVID-19. Sequencing was done on a sample of PBMCs or T cells enriched from blood (not recorded which).

DNA of the CDR3: TGCGCCAGCAGCCCCGGACAGATAATGAACACTGAAGCTTTCTTT. This codes for CASSPGQIMNTEAFF. This chain connects TRBV5-1 to TRBJ1-1, with D tentatively TRBD1 (6 bases). CDR1 is SGHRS and CDR2 is YFSETQ in the germline V gene. With 4 bases removed from V and 0 bases from J, the gap between germline ends came to 13 bases. The CDR3 contains 15 residues.